Reported below is one T cell receptor (beta chain). Its specificity is unknown. Via MiXCR, TCRdb re-called the 5' RACE reads, giving one row per CDR3 protein. The sample has 500,000 to 650,000 distinct CDR3 sequences, approximately 20% seen once; the top ten hold more than 0.4%. The germline V gene has CDR1 SGHRS and CDR2 YFSETQ. The CDR3 runs 17 residues. Trimming took 4 bases from V and 3 from J, leaving 22 bases between them. This sample was included in a study of identical twins. Study results and limitations: Sequences that were out-of-frame, alpha and twin-shared displayed an excess of low generation probability. Partly confounded zero-insertion analyses could result from invariant MAIT and iNKT cells.

This same sample was also taken into another study, of yellow fever vaccine responses in identical twins.

The chain employs TRBV5-1 and TRBJ2-5; D may be TRBD1 or TRBD2 (5 bases each). The receptor's source is a woman in her late teens or twenties in good health. Specimen: CD4+ T cells sorted from blood. DNA for the CDR3: TGCGCCAGCAGCCCGAGTGGGGGACGGGCCAAAGAAGAGACCCAGTACTTC. It codes for CASSPSGGRAKEETQYF.